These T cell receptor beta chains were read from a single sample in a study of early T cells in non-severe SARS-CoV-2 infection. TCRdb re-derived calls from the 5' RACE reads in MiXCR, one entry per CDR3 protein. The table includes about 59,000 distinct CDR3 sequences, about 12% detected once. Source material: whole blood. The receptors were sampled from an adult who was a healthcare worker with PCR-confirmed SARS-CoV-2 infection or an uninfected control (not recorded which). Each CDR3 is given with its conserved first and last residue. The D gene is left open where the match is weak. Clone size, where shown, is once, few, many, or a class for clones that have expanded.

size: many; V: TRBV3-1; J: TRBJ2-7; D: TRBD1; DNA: TGTGCCAGCAGCCCGTATCGGACAGGGGGCGCCTACGAGCAGTACTTC; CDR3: CASSPYRTGGAYEQYF
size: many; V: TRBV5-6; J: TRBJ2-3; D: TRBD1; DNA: TGTGCCAGCAGCATTGGGACAGGGGGCACAGATACGCAGTATTTT; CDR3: CASSIGTGGTDTQYF
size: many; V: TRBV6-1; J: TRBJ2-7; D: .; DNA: TGTGCCAGCAGGCCGGGACTTCGACACGAGCAGTACTTC; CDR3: CASRPGLRHEQYF
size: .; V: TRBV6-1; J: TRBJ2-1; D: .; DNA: TGTGCCAGCAGCCCGCCCAATGAGCAGTTCTTC; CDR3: CASSPPNEQFF
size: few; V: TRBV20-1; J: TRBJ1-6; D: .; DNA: TGCAGTGCTAGAGAAGGCTCCTATAATTCACCCCTCCACTTT; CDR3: CSAREGSYNSPLHF
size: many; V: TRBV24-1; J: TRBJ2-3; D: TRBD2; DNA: TGTGCCACCAGTGATTATCGGGAGGCAGATACGCAGTATTTT; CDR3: CATSDYREADTQYF
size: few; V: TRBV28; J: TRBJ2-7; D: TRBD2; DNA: TGTGCCAGCAGACCGCCGGGACTAGCCCTCTACGAGCAGTACTTC; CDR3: CASRPPGLALYEQYF
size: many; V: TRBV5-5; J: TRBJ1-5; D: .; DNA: TGTGCCAGCAGCCTGACAGAGTATAGCAATCAGCCCCAGCATTTT; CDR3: CASSLTEYSNQPQHF
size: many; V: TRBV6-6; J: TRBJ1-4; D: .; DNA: TGTGCCAGCAGCCTCGAAGGGATTAATGAAAAACTGTTTTTT; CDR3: CASSLEGINEKLFF
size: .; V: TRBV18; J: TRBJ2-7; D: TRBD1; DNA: TGTGCCAGCTCCCCGGACAGGGGCTCCTACGAGCAGTACTTC; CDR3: CASSPDRGSYEQYF
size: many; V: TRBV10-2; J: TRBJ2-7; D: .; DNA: TGCGCCAGCAGTTCCCGGGCTAACGATGTGAAGCAGTACTTC; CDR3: CASSSRANDVKQYF
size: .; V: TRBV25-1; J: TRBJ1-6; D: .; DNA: TGTGACAGCGGGGTTTCGACAGTTTATAATTCACCCCTCCACTTT; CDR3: CDSGVSTVYNSPLHF
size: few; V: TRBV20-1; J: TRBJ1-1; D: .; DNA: TGCAGTGCCTCCAACGCCCAAACAGTGAACACTGAAGCTTTCTTT; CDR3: CSASNAQTVNTEAFF
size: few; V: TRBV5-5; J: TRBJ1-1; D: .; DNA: TGTGCCAGCAGTCTTACCGGGTTCCAAACTGAAGCTTTCTTT; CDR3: CASSLTGFQTEAFF
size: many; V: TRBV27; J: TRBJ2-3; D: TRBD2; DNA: TGTGCCAGCAGTTTATCGGCGGGAGTTGGGATCACAGATACGCAGTATTTT; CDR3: CASSLSAGVGITDTQYF
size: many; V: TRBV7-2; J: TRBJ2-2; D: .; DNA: TGTGCCAGCAGCTTAAGGGAGCTCCCCGGGGAGCTGTTTTTT; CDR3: CASSLRELPGELFF
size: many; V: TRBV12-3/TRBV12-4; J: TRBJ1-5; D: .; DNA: TGTGCCAGCAGTTTCTTGGGACAGCCCCAGCATTTT; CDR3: CASSFLGQPQHF
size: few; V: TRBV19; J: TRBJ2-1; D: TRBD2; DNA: TGTGCCAGTTCCCATAAGTGGACTAGCGGGAGACATAATGAGCAGTTCTTC; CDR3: CASSHKWTSGRHNEQFF
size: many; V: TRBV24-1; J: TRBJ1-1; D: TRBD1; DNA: TGTGCCACCAGTGCCCCGGACAGGGTAGGTGAAGCTTTCTTT; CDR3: CATSAPDRVGEAFF
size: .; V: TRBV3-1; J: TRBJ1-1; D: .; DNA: TGTGCCAGCAGCCAATCTGCGGAAGCTTTCTTT; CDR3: CASSQSAEAFF
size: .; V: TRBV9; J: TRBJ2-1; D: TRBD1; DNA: TGTGCCAGCAGCGTGGACAGGGGGTATGAGCAGTTCTTC; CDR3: CASSVDRGYEQFF
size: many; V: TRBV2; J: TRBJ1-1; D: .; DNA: TGTGCCAGCAGTGTAAGGGGCACTGAAGCTTTCTTT; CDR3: CASSVRGTEAFF
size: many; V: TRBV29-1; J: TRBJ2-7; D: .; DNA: TGCAGCGCGCGTGCCGGGACGGCCGAGCAGTACTTC; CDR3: CSARAGTAEQYF
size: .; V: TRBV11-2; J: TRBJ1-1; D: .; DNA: TGTGCCAGCAGCCAGGGCAGGGCCAAAATGAACACTGAAGCTTTCTTT; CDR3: CASSQGRAKMNTEAFF
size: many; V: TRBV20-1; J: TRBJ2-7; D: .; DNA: TGCAGTGCTATAATAAGGACAACAGGCAACGAGCAGTACTTC; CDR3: CSAIIRTTGNEQYF
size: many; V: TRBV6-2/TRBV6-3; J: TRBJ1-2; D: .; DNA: TGTGCCAGCAGCAGGGAGAGAAACTATGGCTACACCTTC; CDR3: CASSRERNYGYTF
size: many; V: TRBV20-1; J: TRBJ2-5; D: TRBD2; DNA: TGCAGTGCTTCGCAAGGCGGGAGAAAAGAGACCCAGTACTTC; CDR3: CSASQGGRKETQYF
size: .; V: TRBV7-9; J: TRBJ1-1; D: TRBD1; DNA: TGTGCCAGCAGCTTAAGACAGGGGGCTGGCACTGAAGCTTTCTTT; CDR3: CASSLRQGAGTEAFF
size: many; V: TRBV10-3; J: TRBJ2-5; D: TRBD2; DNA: TGTGCCATCAGTGGGTCCGTACCGGGACTAGCGGGAGGAGAGACCCAGTACTTC; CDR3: CAISGSVPGLAGGETQYF
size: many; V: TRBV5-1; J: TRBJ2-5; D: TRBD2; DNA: TGCGCCAGCAGCTTTAGCGGGGGGAGCGAGACCCAGTACTTC; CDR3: CASSFSGGSETQYF
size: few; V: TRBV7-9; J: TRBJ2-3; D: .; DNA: TGTGCCAGCAGCCCGACCCTTGGGCTGTACACAGATACGCAGTATTTT; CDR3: CASSPTLGLYTDTQYF
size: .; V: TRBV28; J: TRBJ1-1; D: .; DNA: TGTGCCAGCAGCATAGGGGCCTTGAACACTGAAGCTTTCTTT; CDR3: CASSIGALNTEAFF
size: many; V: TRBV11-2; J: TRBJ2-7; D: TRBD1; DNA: TGTGCCAGCAGCGGAGACAGGGTATCCTACGAGCAGTACTTC; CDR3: CASSGDRVSYEQYF